This entry lists 6 T cell receptor beta chains sequenced from one sample in a study of blood T cells in healthy people across ages. Sample-barcoded 5' priming and a J-beta primer mix drove a second PCR of about 7 to 12 cycles. One entry per CDR3 protein, called by TCRdb with MiXCR from the 5' RACE reads. The data contain more than 700,000 distinct CDR3 sequences, approximately 55% of them singletons. The specimen was blood. These receptors were obtained from a man of 80 years or more in good health.

This chain uses TRBV5-1 with TRBJ2-5, with D unresolved. This CDR3 is built from 13 residues. Germline V lookup: CDR1 SGHRS, CDR2 YFSETQ. The V end was cut by 5 bases, the J end by 5 bases, with 13 bases between. The CDR3 sequence is CASRVLGGETQYF. DNA of the CDR3: TGCGCCAGCAGGGTACTGGGTGGGGAGACCCAGTACTTC.

This clonotype was counted once. The J gene is TRBJ2-5, the V gene TRBV2, with D unclear. The J call may be incorrect, as the DNA end agrees better with TRBJ2-7. The CDR3 consists of 15 residues. Germline lookup yields CDR1 SNHLY and CDR2 FYNNEI. CDR3 residues: CASSEELGQWYEQYF. In DNA form, the CDR3 reads TGTGCCAGCAGTGAAGAGTTGGGCCAGTGGTACGAGCAGTACTTC.

The chain employs TRBV27 and TRBJ2-5; no clear D gene. The V gene lost 2 bases and the J gene lost 3 bases, with 10 bases spanning the gap. In germline, CDR1 is MNHEY, CDR2 SMNVEV (reference sequence). The CDR3 is made up of 14 amino acids. This CDR3 is CASSLRAGKETQYF. The CDR3 coding sequence is TGTGCCAGCAGTTTAAGGGCAGGAAAAGAGACCCAGTACTTC.

J is TRBJ2-2 and V is TRBV9, with D tentatively TRBD1 (5 bases). The CDR3 sequence is 16 residues long. With 3 bases removed from V and 0 bases from J, the gap between germline ends came to 12 bases. CDR1 and CDR2 (germline): SGDLS, YYNGEE. CDR3 region: CASSGQGRANTGELFF. The CDR3 nucleotides read TGTGCCAGCAGCGGGCAGGGTCGGGCGAACACCGGGGAGCTGTTTTTT.

The rearrangement uses TRBV29-1 and TRBJ1-2; 11 bases match TRBD1. Germline CDR1 reads SQVTM; CDR2 reads ANQGSEA. The CDR3 runs to 15 residues. The J segment lost 0 bases and the V segment lost 8 bases, leaving 8 bases of the junction unmatched. Here the CDR3 DNA reads TGCAGCTTGGGGGGACAGGGGGTAGCTAACTATGGCTACACCTTC. This translates into CSLGGQGVANYGYTF.

V and J are TRBV7-9 and TRBJ1-2; D is ambiguous. Trimming removed 1 base from V and 10 bases from J, with 16 bases in between. Germline loops: CDR1 SEHNR, CDR2 FQNEAQ (reference sequence). The CDR3 length is 14 residues. CDR3 coding DNA: TGTGCCAGCAGCTTAGATGAGACTTCACTTTTCTACACCTTC. Its protein is CASSLDETSLFYTF.